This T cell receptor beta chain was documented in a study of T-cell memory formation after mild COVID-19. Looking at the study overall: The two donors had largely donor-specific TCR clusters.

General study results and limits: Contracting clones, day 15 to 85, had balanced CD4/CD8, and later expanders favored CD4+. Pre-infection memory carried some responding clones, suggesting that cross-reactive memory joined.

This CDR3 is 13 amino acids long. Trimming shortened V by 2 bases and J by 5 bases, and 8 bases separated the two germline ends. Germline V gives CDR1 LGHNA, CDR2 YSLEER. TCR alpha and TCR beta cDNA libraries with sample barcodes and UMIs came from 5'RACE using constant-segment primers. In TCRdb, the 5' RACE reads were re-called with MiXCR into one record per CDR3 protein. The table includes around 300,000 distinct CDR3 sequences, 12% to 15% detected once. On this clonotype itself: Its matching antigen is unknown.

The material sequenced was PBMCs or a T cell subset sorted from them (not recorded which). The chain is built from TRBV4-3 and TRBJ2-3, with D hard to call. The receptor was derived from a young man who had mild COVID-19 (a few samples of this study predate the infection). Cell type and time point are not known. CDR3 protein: CASSQIPGDTQYF. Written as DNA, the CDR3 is TGCGCCAGCAGCCAAATCCCGGGAGATACGCAGTATTTT.